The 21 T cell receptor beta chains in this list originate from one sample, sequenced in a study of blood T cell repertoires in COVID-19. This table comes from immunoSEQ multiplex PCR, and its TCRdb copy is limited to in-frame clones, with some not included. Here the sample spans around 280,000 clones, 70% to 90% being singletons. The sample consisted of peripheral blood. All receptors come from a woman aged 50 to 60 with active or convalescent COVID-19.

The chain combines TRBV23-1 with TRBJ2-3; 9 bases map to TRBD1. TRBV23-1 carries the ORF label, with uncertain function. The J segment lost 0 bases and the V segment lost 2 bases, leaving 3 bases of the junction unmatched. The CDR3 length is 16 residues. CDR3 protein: CASSQRQGVSTDTQYF. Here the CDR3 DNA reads TGCGCCAGCAGTCAAAGACAGGGGGTAAGCACAGATACGCAGTATTTT.

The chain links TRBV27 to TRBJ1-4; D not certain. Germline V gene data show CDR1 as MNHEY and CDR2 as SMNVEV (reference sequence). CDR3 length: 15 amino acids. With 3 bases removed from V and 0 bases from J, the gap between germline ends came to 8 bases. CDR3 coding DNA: TGTGCCAGCAGTTTGGCATTTGCAACTAATGAAAAACTGTTTTTT. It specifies CASSLAFATNEKLFF.

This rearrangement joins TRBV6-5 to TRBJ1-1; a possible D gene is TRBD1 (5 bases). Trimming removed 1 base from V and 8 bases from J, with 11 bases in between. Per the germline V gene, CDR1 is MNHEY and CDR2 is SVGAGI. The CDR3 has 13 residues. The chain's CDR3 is CASSYYRRGEAFF. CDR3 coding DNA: TGTGCCAGCAGTTACTACCGCCGGGGGGAAGCTTTCTTT.

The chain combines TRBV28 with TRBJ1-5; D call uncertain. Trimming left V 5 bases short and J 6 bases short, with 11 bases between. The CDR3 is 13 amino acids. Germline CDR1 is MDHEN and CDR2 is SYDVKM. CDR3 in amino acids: CASSPPRSQPQHF. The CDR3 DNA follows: TGTGCCAGCAGTCCCCCTAGGAGTCAGCCCCAGCATTTT. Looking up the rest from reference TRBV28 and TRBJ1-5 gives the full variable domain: DVKVTQSSRYLVKRTGEKVFLECVQDMDHENMFWYRQDPGLGLRLIYFSYDVKMKEKGDIPEGYSVSREKKERFSLILESASTNQTSMYLCASSPPRSQPQHFGDGTRLSIL.

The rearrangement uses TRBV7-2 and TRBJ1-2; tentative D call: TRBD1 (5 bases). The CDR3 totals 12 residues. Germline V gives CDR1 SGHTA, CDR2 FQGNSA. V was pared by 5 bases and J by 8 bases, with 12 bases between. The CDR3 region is CASSPGGRGYTF. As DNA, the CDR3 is TGTGCCAGCAGCCCCGGGGGACGGGGCTACACCTTC.

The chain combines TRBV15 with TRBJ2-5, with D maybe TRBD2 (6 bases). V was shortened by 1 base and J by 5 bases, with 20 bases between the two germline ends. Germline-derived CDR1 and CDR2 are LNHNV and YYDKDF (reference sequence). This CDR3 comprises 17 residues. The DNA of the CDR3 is TGTGCCACCAGCAGAGGGAGGACTACACCATCAACTGAGACCCAGTACTTC. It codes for CATSRGRTTPSTETQYF.

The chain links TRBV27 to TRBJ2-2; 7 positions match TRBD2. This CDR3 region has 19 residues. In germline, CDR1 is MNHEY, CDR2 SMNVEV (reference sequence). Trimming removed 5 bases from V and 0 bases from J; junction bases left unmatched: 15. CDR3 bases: TGTGCCAGCAGTCCGTGGGGGGGTATCTCGAATTCGAACACCGGGGAGCTGTTTTTT. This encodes CASSPWGGISNSNTGELFF.

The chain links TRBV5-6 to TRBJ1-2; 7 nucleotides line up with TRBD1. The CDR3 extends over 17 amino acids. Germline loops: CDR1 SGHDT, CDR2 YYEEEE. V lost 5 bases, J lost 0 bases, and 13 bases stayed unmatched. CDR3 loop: CASRPGGGPFPNYGYTF. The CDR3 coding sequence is TGTGCCAGCAGGCCGGGAGGGGGCCCCTTTCCTAACTATGGCTACACCTTC.

The CDR3 loop reads CASSPWTAINQPQHF. The CDR3 nucleotides read TGTGCCAGCAGCCCCTGGACAGCGATCAATCAGCCCCAGCATTTT. This chain uses TRBV7-2 with TRBJ1-5; tentative D call: TRBD1 (6 bases). Germline assignment: CDR1 SGHTA and CDR2 FQGNSA. V lost 5 bases and J lost 3, with 14 bases in between. The CDR3 has 15 residues. Supplemented by reference TRBV7-2 and TRBJ1-5, the full variable domain reads GAGVSQSPSNKVTEKGKDVELRCDPISGHTALYWYRQSLGQGLEFLIYFQGNSAPDKSGLPSDRFSAERTGGSVSTLTIQRTQQEDSAVYLCASSPWTAINQPQHFGDGTRLSIL.

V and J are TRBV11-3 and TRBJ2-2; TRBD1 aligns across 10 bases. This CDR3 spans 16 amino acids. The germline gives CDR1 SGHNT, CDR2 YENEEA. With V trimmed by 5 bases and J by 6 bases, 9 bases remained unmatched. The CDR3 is CASSPDRGHEAGELFF. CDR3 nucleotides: TGTGCCAGCAGCCCAGACAGGGGGCATGAGGCCGGGGAGCTGTTTTTT.

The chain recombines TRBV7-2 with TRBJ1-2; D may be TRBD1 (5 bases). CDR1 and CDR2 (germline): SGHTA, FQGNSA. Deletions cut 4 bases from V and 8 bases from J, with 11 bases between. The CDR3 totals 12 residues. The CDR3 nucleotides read TGTGCCAGCAGCTGGCAGGGTGGGGGCTACACCTTC. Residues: CASSWQGGGYTF.

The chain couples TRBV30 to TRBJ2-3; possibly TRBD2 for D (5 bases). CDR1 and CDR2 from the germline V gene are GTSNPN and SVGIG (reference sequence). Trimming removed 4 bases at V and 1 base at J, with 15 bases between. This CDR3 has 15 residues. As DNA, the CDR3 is TGTGCCTGGAACGGAGGCCCTCTCGGCACAGATACGCAGTATTTT. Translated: CAWNGGPLGTDTQYF.

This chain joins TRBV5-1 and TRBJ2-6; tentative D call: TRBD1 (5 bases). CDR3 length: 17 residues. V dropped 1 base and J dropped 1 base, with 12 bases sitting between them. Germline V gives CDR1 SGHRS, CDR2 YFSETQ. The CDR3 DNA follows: TGCGCCAGCAGCTTGTTTTGGTCAGGGTCTGGGGCCAACGTCCTGACTTTC. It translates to CASSLFWSGSGANVLTF.

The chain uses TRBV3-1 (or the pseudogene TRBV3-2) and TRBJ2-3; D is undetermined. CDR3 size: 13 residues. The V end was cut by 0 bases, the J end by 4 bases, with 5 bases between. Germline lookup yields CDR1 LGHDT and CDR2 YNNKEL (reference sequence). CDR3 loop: CASSQDRADTQYF. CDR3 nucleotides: TGTGCCAGCAGCCAAGATCGCGCAGATACGCAGTATTTT.

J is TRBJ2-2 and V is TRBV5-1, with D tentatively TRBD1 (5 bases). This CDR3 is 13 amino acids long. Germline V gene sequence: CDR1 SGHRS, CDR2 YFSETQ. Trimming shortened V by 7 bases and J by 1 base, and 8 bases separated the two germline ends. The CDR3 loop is CASGTGNTGELFF. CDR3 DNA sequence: TGCGCCAGCGGCACAGGGAACACCGGGGAGCTGTTTTTT.

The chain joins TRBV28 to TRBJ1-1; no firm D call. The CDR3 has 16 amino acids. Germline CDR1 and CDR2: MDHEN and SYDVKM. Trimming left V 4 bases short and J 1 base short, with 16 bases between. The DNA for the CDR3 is TGTGCCAGCAGTTCTCCGGGTGTTGTTGAGAACACTGAAGCTTTCTTT. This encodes CASSSPGVVENTEAFF.

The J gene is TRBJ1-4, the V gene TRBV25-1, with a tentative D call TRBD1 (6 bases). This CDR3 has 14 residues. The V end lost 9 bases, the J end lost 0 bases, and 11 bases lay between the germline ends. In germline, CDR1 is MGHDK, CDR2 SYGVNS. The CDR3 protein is CASAGDTTNEKLFF. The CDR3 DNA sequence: TGTGCCAGTGCCGGGGACACAACTAATGAAAAACTGTTTTTT.

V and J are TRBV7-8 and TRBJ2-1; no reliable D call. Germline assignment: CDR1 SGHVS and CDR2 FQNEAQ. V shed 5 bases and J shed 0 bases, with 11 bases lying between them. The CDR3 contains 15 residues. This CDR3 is CASSPRYLSYNEQFF. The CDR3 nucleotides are TGTGCCAGCAGCCCGAGGTATCTCTCCTACAATGAGCAGTTCTTC.

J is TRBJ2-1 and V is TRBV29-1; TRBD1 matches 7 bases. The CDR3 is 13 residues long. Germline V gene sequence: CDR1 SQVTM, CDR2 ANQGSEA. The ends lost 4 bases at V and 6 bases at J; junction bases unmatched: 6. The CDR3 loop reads CSVVAGGRNEQFF. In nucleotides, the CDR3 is TGCAGCGTTGTGGCAGGGGGACGCAATGAGCAGTTCTTC.

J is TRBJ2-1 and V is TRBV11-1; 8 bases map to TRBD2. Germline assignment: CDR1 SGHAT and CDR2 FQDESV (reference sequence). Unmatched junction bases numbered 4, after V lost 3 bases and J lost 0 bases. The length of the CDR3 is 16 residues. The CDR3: CASSLVGLGSYNEQFF. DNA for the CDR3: TGTGCCAGCAGCTTGGTGGGACTAGGCTCCTACAATGAGCAGTTCTTC. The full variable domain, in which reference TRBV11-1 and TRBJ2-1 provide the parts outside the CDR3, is EAEVAQSPRYKITEKSQAVAFWCDPISGHATLYWYRQILGQGPELLVQFQDESVVDDSQLPKDRFSAERLKGVDSTLKIQPAELGDSAMYLCASSLVGLGSYNEQFFGPGTRLTVL.

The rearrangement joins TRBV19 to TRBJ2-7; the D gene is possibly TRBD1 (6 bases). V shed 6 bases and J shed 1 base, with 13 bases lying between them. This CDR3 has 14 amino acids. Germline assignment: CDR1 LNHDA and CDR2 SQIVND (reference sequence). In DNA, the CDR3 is TGTGCCAGTAGCCTGACGACAGGTTCCTACGAGCAGTACTTC. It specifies CASSLTTGSYEQYF.